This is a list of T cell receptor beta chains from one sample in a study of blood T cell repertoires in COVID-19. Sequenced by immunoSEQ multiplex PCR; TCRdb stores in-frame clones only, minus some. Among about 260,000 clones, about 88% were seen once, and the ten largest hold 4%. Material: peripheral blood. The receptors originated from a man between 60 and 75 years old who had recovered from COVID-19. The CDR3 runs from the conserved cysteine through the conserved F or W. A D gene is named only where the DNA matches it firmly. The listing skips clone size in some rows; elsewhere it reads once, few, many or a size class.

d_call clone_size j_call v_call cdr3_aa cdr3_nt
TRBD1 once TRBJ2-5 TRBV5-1 CASRRGPEETQYF TGCGCCAGCAGAAGGGGGCCTGAGGAGACCCAGTACTTC
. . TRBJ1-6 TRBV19 CASSIEVANSPLHF TGTGCCAGTAGTATAGAAGTGGCTAATTCACCCCTCCACTTT
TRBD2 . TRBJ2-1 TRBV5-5 CASSRTSGGAYEQFF TGTGCCAGCAGCCGGACTAGCGGGGGGGCATATGAGCAGTTCTTC
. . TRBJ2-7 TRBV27 CASRLGAGAYEQYF TGTGCCAGCCGCTTGGGGGCAGGGGCCTACGAGCAGTACTTC
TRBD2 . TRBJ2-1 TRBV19 CASSTLLAGGNEQFF TGTGCCAGTAGTACGTTGCTAGCGGGGGGCAATGAGCAGTTCTTC
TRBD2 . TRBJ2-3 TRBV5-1 CASSLELAGGTDTQYF TGCGCCAGCAGCTTGGAACTAGCGGGGGGCACAGATACGCAGTATTTT
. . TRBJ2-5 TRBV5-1 CASSWNPRAETQYF TGCGCCAGCAGCTGGAACCCGCGAGCGGAGACCCAGTACTTC
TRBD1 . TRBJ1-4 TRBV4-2 CASSRDRLSFSATNEKLFF TGTGCCAGCAGCCGGGACAGGTTATCGTTTTCGGCAACTAATGAAAAACTGTTTTTT
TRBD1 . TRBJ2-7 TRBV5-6 CASSLGQGGTYEQYF TGTGCCAGCAGCTTGGGACAGGGGGGGACCTACGAGCAGTACTTC
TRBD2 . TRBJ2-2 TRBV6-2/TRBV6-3 CASSSRLAGGPDTGELFF TGTGCCAGCAGTTCAAGACTAGCGGGGGGGCCAGACACCGGGGAGCTGTTTTTT
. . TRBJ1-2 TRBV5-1 CASSFGENYGYTF TGCGCCAGCAGCTTTGGAGAAAACTATGGCTACACCTTC
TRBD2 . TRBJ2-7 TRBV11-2 CASSLGSGGLNSYEQYF TGTGCCAGCAGCTTAGGTAGCGGGGGCCTGAACTCCTACGAGCAGTACTTC
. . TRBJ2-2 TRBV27 CASSFLGETGELFF TGTGCCAGCAGCTTTCTTGGGGAGACCGGGGAGCTGTTTTTT
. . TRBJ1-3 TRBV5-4 CASSRGGAGNTIYF TGTGCCAGCAGCCGGGGGGGCGCTGGAAACACCATATATTTT
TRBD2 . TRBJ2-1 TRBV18 CASSPPGSSGGNEQFF TGTGCCAGCTCACCACCCGGGTCTAGCGGGGGCAATGAGCAGTTCTTC
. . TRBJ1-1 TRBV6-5 CASSLQMNTEAFF TGTGCCAGCAGTCTACAGATGAACACTGAAGCTTTCTTT
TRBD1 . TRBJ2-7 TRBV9 CASSVEGTGYREQYF TGTGCCAGCAGCGTAGAAGGGACAGGGTATCGGGAGCAGTACTTC
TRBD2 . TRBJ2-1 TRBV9 CASSVELRLAGINEQFF TGTGCCAGCAGCGTAGAATTACGGCTAGCGGGGATCAATGAGCAGTTCTTC
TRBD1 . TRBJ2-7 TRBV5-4 CASSWDDTGTGDEQYF TGTGCCAGCAGCTGGGACGATACCGGGACAGGGGACGAGCAGTACTTC
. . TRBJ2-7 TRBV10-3 CAISGGRGEQYF TGTGCCATCAGTGGAGGCAGGGGAGAGCAGTACTTC
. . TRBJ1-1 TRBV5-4 CASTPGSGWRTEAFF TGTGCCAGCACCCCGGGATCCGGATGGCGGACTGAAGCTTTCTTT
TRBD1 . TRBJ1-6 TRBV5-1 CASSSLGTDHMALHF TGCGCCAGCAGCTCACTGGGGACAGACCATATGGCCCTCCACTTT
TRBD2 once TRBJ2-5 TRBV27 CASNPTGTSAQTQYF TGTGCCAGCAACCCGACCGGGACTAGCGCGCAGACCCAGTACTTC
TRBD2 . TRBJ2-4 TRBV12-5 CASGLRTGLIAKNIQYF TGTGCTAGTGGTCTCCGGACGGGACTAATAGCCAAAAACATTCAGTACTTC
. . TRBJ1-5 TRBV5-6 CASSSSRVRQPQHF TGTGCCAGCAGCTCAAGCAGGGTACGCCAGCCCCAGCATTTT
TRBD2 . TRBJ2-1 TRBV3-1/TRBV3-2 CAREPPPLAGGVNEQFF TGTGCCAGGGAGCCGCCTCCACTAGCGGGGGGTGTCAATGAGCAGTTCTTC
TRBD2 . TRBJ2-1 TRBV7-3 CASIGGASGGASSYNEQFF TGTGCCAGCATAGGGGGAGCTAGCGGGGGCGCCAGCTCCTACAATGAGCAGTTCTTC
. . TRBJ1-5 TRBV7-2 CASSSPGPFSNQPQHF TGTGCCAGCAGCTCCCCCGGTCCCTTCAGCAATCAGCCCCAGCATTTT
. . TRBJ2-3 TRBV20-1 CSAGGRDTQYF TGCAGTGCGGGGGGTCGGGATACGCAGTATTTT
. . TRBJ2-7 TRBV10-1 CASSESRGRGSEQYF TGCGCCAGCAGTGAGTCCCGAGGGAGGGGGTCCGAGCAGTACTTC
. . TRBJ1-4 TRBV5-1 CASSLSGFNEKLFF TGCGCCAGCAGCTTGTCGGGATTTAATGAAAAACTGTTTTTT
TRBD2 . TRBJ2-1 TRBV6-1 CASSEVTSGGNEQFF TGTGCCAGCAGTGAGGTGACTAGCGGGGGTAATGAGCAGTTCTTC
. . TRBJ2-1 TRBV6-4 CASSGTGRDEQFF TGTGCCAGCAGTGGGACAGGGAGGGATGAGCAGTTCTTC
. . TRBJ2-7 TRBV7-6 CASSSSPGDYEQYF TGTGCCAGCAGCTCTTCCCCAGGGGACTACGAGCAGTACTTC
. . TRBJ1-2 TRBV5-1 CASHRDGYTF TGCGCCAGCCACAGGGATGGCTACACCTTC
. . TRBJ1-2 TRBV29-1 CSVSTGLYGYTF TGCAGCGTTAGCACAGGGCTCTATGGCTACACCTTC
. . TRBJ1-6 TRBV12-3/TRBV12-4 CASSLSWNSPLHF TGTGCCAGCAGTTTAAGCTGGAATTCACCCCTCCACTTT
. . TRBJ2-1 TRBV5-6 CASSLPRGEQFF TGTGCCAGCAGCCTTCCACGGGGGGAGCAGTTCTTC
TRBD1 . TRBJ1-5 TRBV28 CASRTLGQHQPQHF TGTGCCAGCAGGACCCTGGGACAGCATCAGCCCCAGCATTTT
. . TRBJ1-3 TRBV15 CATSTLRGNTIYF TGTGCCACCAGCACCCTTCGTGGAAACACCATATATTTT
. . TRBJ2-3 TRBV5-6 CASSLRDTQYF TGTGCCAGCAGCTTGCGAGATACGCAGTATTTT